Detailed here is one T cell receptor (beta chain). The clone's antigen remains unknown. No qualities accompany the bases; no much larger clone lies one base away. The immunoSEQ Assay, a bias-controlled multiplex PCR, was used to amplify TCRbeta CDR3 regions from genomic DNA. From the authors' description of their analysis: The number of nucleated cells in each sample was estimated from the amplification of reference gene primers within the assay. Sequence reads were collapsed and filtered to measure the absolute abundance of every unique TCRbeta CDR3 rearrangement. For each sample, productive Simpson clonality was calculated by taking the square root of Simpson's diversity index across productive rearrangements. This immuneACCESS table, as held by TCRdb, lists in-frame sequences with V and J called but not all clones. Of the missing ones, under half trace to an unresolved V gene in checked studies; the others have no known cause. V and J calls plus clone size are reproduced from that table; the DNA served to infer D and trimming. Counted in this sample were about 490,000 clones; approximately 85% of them appeared once. Jointly, the top ten make up approximately 3% of the sample.

These data come from a study of blood T cell repertoires in COVID-19 (dated by TCRdb to about 2020). Looking at the study overall: The collaborator samples originated in the United States, Italy and Spain and spanned the acute and convalescent phases of COVID-19. The material from the prospective study consisted of cDNA or gDNA derived from T cells, B-cell-depleted T cells, or PBMCs. Deeply sampled blood TCRbeta repertoires from subjects exposed to, actively infected with, or recovered from COVID-19 were included in the dataset. The repertoires were made available in a free public database intended to serve as a resource for research on the immune response to SARS-CoV-2. The samples were drawn from two sources: the first 160 participants of the ongoing ImmuneRACE study, and 950 to 1,500 subjects contributed by 6 global collaborators. Nearly every sample came with metadata listing a de-identified subject ID, COVID-19 status, age in years and sex. HLA class I and class II types, where available, came from metadata supplied by the sample provider rather than from assay-based typing.

The germline V gene encodes CDR1 MDHEN and CDR2 SYDVKM. The germline V end is reduced by 7 bases and the J end by 7 bases; junction bases left unmatched: 13. Measured from the cysteine to the phenylalanine, the CDR3 is 15 residues long. The entry retains the CDR3 DNA only, 45 bases that are in frame from base 1. Study-level results and caveats: The amount of clinical and demographic metadata varied by source and participant and was provided uncurated.

Collaborating institutions collected whole blood in K2EDTA tubes following their own protocols. For TCRbeta analysis, collaborator samples were shipped as frozen whole blood, as isolated PBMCs, or as DNA extracted from either sample type. Recombination joined TRBV28 with TRBJ1-5; TRBD1 matches 7 bases in the middle. Sequencing input: peripheral blood. This clonotype was obtained from a human donor in a cohort sampled during active COVID-19. The bases are TGTGCCAGCACCACGATAGGAGGGGGCTGGCAGCCCCAGCATTTT. It translates to CASTTIGGGWQPQHF.